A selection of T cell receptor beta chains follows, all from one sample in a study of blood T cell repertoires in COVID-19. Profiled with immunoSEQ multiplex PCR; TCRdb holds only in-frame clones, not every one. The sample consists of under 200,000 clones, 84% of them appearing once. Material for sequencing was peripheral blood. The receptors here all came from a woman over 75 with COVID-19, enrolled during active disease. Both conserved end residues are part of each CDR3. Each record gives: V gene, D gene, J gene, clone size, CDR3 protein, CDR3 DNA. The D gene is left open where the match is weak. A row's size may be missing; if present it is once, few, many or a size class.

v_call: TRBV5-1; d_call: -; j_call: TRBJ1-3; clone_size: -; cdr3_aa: CASSRGSGNTIYF; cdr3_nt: TGCGCCAGCAGCAGGGGCTCTGGAAACACCATATATTTT
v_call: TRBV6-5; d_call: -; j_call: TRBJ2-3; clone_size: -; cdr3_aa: CASSRSPTDTQYF; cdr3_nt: TGTGCCAGCAGTCGGTCCCCCACAGATACGCAGTATTTT
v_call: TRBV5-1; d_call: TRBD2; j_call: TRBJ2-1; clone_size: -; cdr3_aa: CASSVLAGSYNEQFF; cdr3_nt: TGCGCCAGCAGCGTGTTAGCGGGATCCTACAATGAGCAGTTCTTC
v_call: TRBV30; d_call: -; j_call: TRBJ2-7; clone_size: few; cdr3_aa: CAWSVLRLDSYEQYF; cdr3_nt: TGTGCCTGGAGTGTACTGAGACTGGACTCCTACGAGCAGTACTTC
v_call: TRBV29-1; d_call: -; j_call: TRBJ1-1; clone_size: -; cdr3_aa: CSVVRGNTEAFF; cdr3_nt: TGCAGCGTTGTCCGGGGAAACACTGAAGCTTTCTTT
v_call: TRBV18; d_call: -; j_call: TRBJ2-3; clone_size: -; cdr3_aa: CASSPLADTQYF; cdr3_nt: TGTGCCAGCTCACCACTCGCAGATACGCAGTATTTT
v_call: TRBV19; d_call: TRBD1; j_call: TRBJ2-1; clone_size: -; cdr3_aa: CASSIWDRGRRNEQFF; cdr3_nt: TGTGCCAGTAGTATCTGGGACAGGGGGCGAAGGAATGAGCAGTTCTTC
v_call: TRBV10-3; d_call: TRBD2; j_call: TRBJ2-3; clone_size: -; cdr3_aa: CAISEPTGGAPDTQYF; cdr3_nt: TGTGCCATCAGTGAGCCTACCGGGGGGGCCCCAGATACGCAGTATTTT
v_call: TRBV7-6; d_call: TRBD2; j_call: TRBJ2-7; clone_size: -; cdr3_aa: CASRPTLASGRGEQYF; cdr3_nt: TGTGCCAGCAGACCCACGCTCGCTAGCGGGAGGGGCGAGCAGTACTTC
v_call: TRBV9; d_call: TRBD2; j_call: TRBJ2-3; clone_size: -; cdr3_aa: CASSVLAGRGTDTQYF; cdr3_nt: TGTGCCAGCAGCGTACTAGCGGGGCGCGGCACAGATACGCAGTATTTT
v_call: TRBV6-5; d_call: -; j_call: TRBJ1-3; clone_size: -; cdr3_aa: CASSDLQGNTIYF; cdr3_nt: TGTGCCAGCAGCGATTTACAGGGAAACACCATATATTTT
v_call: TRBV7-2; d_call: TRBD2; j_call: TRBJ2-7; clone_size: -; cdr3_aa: CASSFTTSGSRIHEQYF; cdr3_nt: TGTGCCAGCAGCTTTACGACTAGCGGGAGCCGGATCCACGAGCAGTACTTC
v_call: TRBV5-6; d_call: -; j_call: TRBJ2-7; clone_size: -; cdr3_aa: CASSLQGVSYEQYF; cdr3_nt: TGTGCCAGCAGCTTGCAGGGTGTCTCCTACGAGCAGTACTTC
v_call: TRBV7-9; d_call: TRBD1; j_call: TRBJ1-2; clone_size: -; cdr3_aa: CASSPGGGGYTF; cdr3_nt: TGTGCCAGCAGCCCCGGAGGGGGCGGCTACACCTTC
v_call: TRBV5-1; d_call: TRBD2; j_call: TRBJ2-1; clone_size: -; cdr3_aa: CASSLAAGGGAWYNEQFF; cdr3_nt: TGCGCCAGCAGCTTGGCAGCGGGAGGTGGAGCCTGGTACAATGAGCAGTTCTTC
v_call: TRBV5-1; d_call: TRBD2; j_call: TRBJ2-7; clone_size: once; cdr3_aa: CASSSGLAGERKDEQYF; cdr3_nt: TGCGCCAGCAGTTCGGGACTAGCGGGAGAAAGAAAGGACGAGCAGTACTTC
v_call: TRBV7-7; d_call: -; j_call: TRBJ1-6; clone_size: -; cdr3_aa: CASSSCVPRRELSSPLHF; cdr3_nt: TGTGCTAGCAGCTCGTGTGTCCCCAGACGGGAACTCAGTTCACCCCTCCACTTT
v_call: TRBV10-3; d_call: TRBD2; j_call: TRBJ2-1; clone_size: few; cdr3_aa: CAIKGTGGPVEQFF; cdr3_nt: TGTGCCATCAAGGGAACGGGAGGGCCGGTTGAGCAGTTCTTC
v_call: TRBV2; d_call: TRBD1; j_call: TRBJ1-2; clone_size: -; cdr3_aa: CASSGDGTAGYTF; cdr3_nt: TGTGCCAGCAGTGGTGATGGGACAGCTGGCTACACCTTC
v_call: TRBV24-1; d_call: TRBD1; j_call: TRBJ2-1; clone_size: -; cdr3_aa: CATSDWDRYNEQFF; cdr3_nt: TGTGCCACCAGTGACTGGGACAGGTACAATGAGCAGTTCTTC